This T cell receptor beta chain was sequenced in a study of blood T cell repertoires in COVID-19. At the level of the study: Acute-phase and convalescent COVID-19 samples originated in the United States, Italy and Spain.

This clone showed up just a few times. This CDR3 is 13 amino acids long. Germline values: CDR1 LNHDA, CDR2 SQIVND (reference sequence). Trimming removed 6 bases from V and 8 bases from J, with 16 bases in between. TCRdb's copy holds only in-frame clones and misses some; the assay was immunoSEQ multiplex PCR. The table includes 250,000 or so clones, around nine tenths detected once. V gene TRBV19 combines with J gene TRBJ1-2; D unclear. The sequenced sample was peripheral blood. This TCR was recovered from a man older than 75 with acute or convalescent COVID-19. CDR3 nucleotides: TGTGCCAGTAGAGCAGAGGTACTGAGGGGCTACACCTTC. Protein: CASRAEVLRGYTF.